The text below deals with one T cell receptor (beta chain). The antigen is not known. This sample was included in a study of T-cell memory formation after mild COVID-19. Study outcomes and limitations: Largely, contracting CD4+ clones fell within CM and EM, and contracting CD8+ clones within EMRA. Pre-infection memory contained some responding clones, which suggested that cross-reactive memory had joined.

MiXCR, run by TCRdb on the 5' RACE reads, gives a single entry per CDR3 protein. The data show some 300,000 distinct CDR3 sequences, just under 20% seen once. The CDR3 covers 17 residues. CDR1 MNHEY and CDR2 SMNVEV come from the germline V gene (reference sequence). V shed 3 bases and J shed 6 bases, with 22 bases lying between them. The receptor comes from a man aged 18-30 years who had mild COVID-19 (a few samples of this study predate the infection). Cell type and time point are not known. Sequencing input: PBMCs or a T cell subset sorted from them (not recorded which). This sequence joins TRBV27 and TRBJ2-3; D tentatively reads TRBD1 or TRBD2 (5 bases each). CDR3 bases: TGTGCCAGCAGTTTGATCCCCGGGACCCTAAGAGGGGATACGCAGTATTTT. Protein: CASSLIPGTLRGDTQYF.